These T cell receptor beta chains were read from a single sample in a study of blood T cell repertoires in COVID-19. Profiled with immunoSEQ multiplex PCR; TCRdb holds only in-frame clones, not every one. The sample has more than 150,000 clones; roughly 76% are singletons. Material: peripheral blood. Every receptor here comes from an elderly woman with COVID-19, enrolled during active disease. Both conserved end residues are trimmed from each CDR3.

CDR3 protein	V gene	J gene
ASSLDRREQY	TRBV28	TRBJ2-7
ASSIVGGFNEQF	TRBV19	TRBJ2-1
ASRDLRSPPTPWF	TRBV6-5	TRBJ2-1
ASSWDRTEAF	TRBV3-1/TRBV3-2	TRBJ1-1
ASSNRGRYGYT	TRBV21-1	TRBJ1-2
ASSFDMYGYT	TRBV28	TRBJ1-2
ATSMTGWDEQY	TRBV24-1	TRBJ2-7
ASSLVVGSEAF	TRBV7-2	TRBJ1-1
ASSPIQGSATEAF	TRBV5-6	TRBJ1-1
ASSLRGSNLPLH	TRBV5-1	TRBJ1-6
ASSTLGRGKRRDTEAF	TRBV21-1	TRBJ1-1
ASSQLQGGGQPQH	TRBV4-1	TRBJ1-5
ASSLQGDEQF	TRBV2	TRBJ2-1
ASSEGQGTFGPLH	TRBV2	TRBJ1-6
ASSLAQGSGELF	TRBV5-1	TRBJ2-2
ASSLVWQVSGNTIY	TRBV7-9	TRBJ1-3
ASSPELAGGRETQY	TRBV7-8	TRBJ2-5
SVGLGGTYEQY	TRBV29-1	TRBJ2-7
ASSLEAGVNTGELF	TRBV5-4	TRBJ2-2
ASSRVTATYGYT	TRBV6-5	TRBJ1-2
ASSQDLREWPYNEQF	TRBV3-1/TRBV3-2	TRBJ2-1
ASRGQASTDTQY	TRBV5-1	TRBJ2-3
ATSGGLYTDTQY	TRBV24-1	TRBJ2-3
ATSRRQSNQPQH	TRBV15	TRBJ1-5
ASSRQGSGNTIY	TRBV5-1	TRBJ1-3
ASSLGFSGRAAGELF	TRBV4-2	TRBJ2-2
ASSLGRNEQF	TRBV5-4	TRBJ2-1
ASSQATGVLGFYNEQF	TRBV4-3	TRBJ2-1
ASSGTGSYEQY	TRBV10-1	TRBJ2-7
ASSLVDYEQF	TRBV28	TRBJ2-1
ASSPLYEQY	TRBV5-4	TRBJ2-7
ASSLSGPSGYT	TRBV11-2	TRBJ1-2
ASSQDFSSGVRTYNEQF	TRBV4-1	TRBJ2-1
ASSQTQRGVRSGNTIY	TRBV4-2	TRBJ1-3
ASSPRSGLNTGELF	TRBV18	TRBJ2-2
ASGLVVGQGFSEQY	TRBV12-5	TRBJ2-7
ASSGVGTETQY	TRBV25-1	TRBJ2-5
ASSSTGTRSGETQY	TRBV6-6	TRBJ2-5
AISKGTSGIPGANVLT	TRBV10-3	TRBJ2-6
ASSFYGTLAQH	TRBV7-2	TRBJ1-5
ASSFPDREHGYT	TRBV5-4	TRBJ1-2
ASSRLAEDSPLH	TRBV7-8	TRBJ1-6
ASSIQGGSEAF	TRBV6-5	TRBJ1-1
ASSWGTVLQPQH	TRBV19	TRBJ1-5
ASSVGGDTQY	TRBV5-1	TRBJ2-3